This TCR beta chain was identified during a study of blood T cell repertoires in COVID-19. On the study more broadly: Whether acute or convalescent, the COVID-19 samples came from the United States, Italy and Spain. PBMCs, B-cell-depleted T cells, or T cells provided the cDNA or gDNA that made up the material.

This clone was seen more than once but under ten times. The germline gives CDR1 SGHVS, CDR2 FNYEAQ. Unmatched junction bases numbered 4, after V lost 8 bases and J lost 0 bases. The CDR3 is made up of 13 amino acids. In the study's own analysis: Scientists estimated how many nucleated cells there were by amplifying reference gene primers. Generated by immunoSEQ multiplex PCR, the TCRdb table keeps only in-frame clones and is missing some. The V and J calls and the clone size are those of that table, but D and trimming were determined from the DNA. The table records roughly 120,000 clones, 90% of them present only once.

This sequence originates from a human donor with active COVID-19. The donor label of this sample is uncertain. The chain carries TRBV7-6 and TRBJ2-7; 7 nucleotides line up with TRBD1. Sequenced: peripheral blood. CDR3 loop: CASSGQSSYEQYF. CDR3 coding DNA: TGTGCCAGCTCGGGACAGAGCTCCTACGAGCAGTACTTC.